The rows below give T cell receptor beta chains drawn from one sample of a study of monozygotic twins with inflammatory bowel disease. For each CDR3 protein, TCRdb gives one entry from its re-call of the 5' RACE reads, without DNA. Seen in this sample are approximately 140,000 distinct CDR3 sequences; the ten most common clones hold 2.4%. The sequencing sample was made of blood. These receptor sequences come from a human donor with ulcerative colitis or Crohn's disease, or a healthy co-twin of an affected twin (not recorded which). CDR3s include the opening cysteine and the closing phenylalanine or tryptophan. Each record gives: V gene, J gene, CDR3 protein.

>TRBV6-1|TRBJ1-6
CASIGLNRGDSPLHF
>TRBV5-4|TRBJ1-6
CASSQQDSNSPLHF
>TRBV27|TRBJ2-4
CASSLGGPKNIQYF
>TRBV6-5|TRBJ1-3
CASSYSLGGNTIYF
>TRBV7-2|TRBJ2-5
CASSLAGGRRGETQYF
>TRBV5-5|TRBJ2-2
CASSFTGEGTGELFF
>TRBV6-2/TRBV6-3|TRBJ2-3
CASRSIIGLAGQTSTDTQYF
>TRBV7-2|TRBJ1-3
CASSGSGTGGVRNTIYF
>TRBV11-2|TRBJ1-6
CASSPKVDRGLFWPYNSPLHF
>TRBV6-2/TRBV6-3|TRBJ1-1
CASSGETGLNTKAFF
>TRBV3-1|TRBJ1-2
CASSQWENNGYTF
>TRBV19|TRBJ2-7
CASSRQGAGEQYF
>TRBV24-1|TRBJ2-2
CATSENRRLSTGELFF